The sample holds many counts of the clone carrying this T cell receptor beta chain. Its antigen remains unknown. The sample is drawn from a study of T cells after yellow fever vaccination. General study points: Some clonotypes, a small share, were shared between CD4 and CD8 compartments. FACS-sorted repertoires could contain abundant clonotypes contaminating from the bulk population.

MiXCR was run by TCRdb on the 5' RACE reads, yielding one entry per CDR3 protein. The table has more than 300,000 distinct CDR3 sequences, 4% to 5.5% seen once. CDR1 is LNHNV, CDR2 YYDKDF, per germline (reference sequence). The CDR3 length is 14 residues. J gave up 4 bases and V 4 bases, and 5 bases lay outside the gene matches. This TCR came from a man aged 18 to 29 who received the YFV17D yellow fever vaccine. This specimen was PBMCs, taken 15 days after the yellow fever booster vaccination. This sequence joins TRBV15 and TRBJ1-2; 8 bases fit TRBD1. The CDR3 sequence is CATSKRGQVYGYTF. The DNA for the CDR3 is TGTGCCACCAGCAAAAGGGGACAGGTCTATGGCTACACCTTC.